These 6 T cell receptor beta chains share one sample of origin, sequenced in a study of long-term antiretroviral therapy in people with HIV. The immunoSEQ assay was v3.0, run at survey level. Measured with immunoSEQ multiplex PCR; TCRdb has only the in-frame clones, and not every one. The data show around 3,400 clones, around nine tenths seen once. Material: unsorted PBMCs, obtained 0.3 years after starting antiretroviral therapy. Receptors were obtained from a woman aged 45-65 years with HIV.

The CDR3 DNA follows: TGTGCCAGCAGTTTTCCCCCAGTCGGACTTGAAGCTTTCTTT. This codes for CASSFPPVGLEAFF. V usage is TRBV28 and J usage is TRBJ1-1; D ambiguous. The CDR3 sequence is 14 residues long. Trimming removed 3 bases from V and 7 bases from J, with 15 bases in between. Germline V gene sequence: CDR1 MDHEN, CDR2 SYDVKM. The full variable domain, with the rest looked up from reference TRBV28 and TRBJ1-1, is DVKVTQSSRYLVKRTGEKVFLECVQDMDHENMFWYRQDPGLGLRLIYFSYDVKMKEKGDIPEGYSVSREKKERFSLILESASTNQTSMYLCASSFPPVGLEAFFGQGTRLTVV.

A word on this clone: An end of the junction differs from the germline gene, which may be a read error. V is TRBV5-6 and J is TRBJ2-2, with D possibly being TRBD1 (5 bases). The CDR3 is 14 amino acids. Per germline, CDR1 SGHDT and CDR2 YYEEEE. This CDR3 is CASTLTQGYGELFF. In nucleotides, the CDR3 is TGTGCCAGCACCTTGACCCAGGGTTACGGGGAGCTGTTTTTT.

The chain joins TRBV5-1 to TRBJ1-3, with 9 bases matching TRBD1. Germline trimming cut 7 bases from V and 2 bases from J; bases unmatched to any gene: 1. CDR1 is SGHRS and CDR2 is YFSETQ in the germline V gene. CDR3 length equals 13 residues. The CDR3: CASRTGAGNTIYF. In DNA form, the CDR3 reads TGCGCCAGCCGGACAGGGGCTGGAAACACCATATATTTT.

The chain recombines TRBV7-6 with TRBJ1-2; D gene ambiguous. The CDR3 covers 14 residues. Trimming took off 1 base at V and 4 bases at J, with 10 bases between the two ends. Germline V gene sequence: CDR1 SGHVS, CDR2 FNYEAQ. The CDR3 here is CASSLGSIGYGYTF. DNA for the CDR3: TGTGCCAGCAGCTTAGGGAGTATTGGCTATGGCTACACCTTC.

V gene TRBV29-1 combines with J gene TRBJ1-1, with 9 bases lining up with TRBD1. The germline gives CDR1 SQVTM, CDR2 ANQGSEA. The CDR3 totals 13 residues. Losses at the gene ends were 3 bases for V and 5 bases for J; bases not matched to a gene: 4. The CDR3 nucleotides read TGCAGCGTTGAGACAGGGGGAGGGACTGAAGCTTTCTTT. The encoded protein is CSVETGGGTEAFF.

This chain joins TRBV30 and TRBJ1-1; D ambiguous. The CDR3 has 11 residues. Germline CDR1 GTSNPN, CDR2 SVGIG (reference sequence). V was shortened by 6 bases and J by 1 base, with 6 bases between the two germline ends. CDR3 amino acids: CACEENTEAFF. Written as DNA, the CDR3 is TGTGCCTGCGAAGAGAACACTGAAGCTTTCTTT.